This is a list of T cell receptor beta chains from one sample in a study of CD8 T cells in Susac syndrome. TCRdb recomputed calls from the immunoSEQ multiplex PCR reads with MiXCR, one row per CDR3 protein. This sample yields under 90,000 distinct CDR3 sequences, of which 85% to 95% are seen a single time; around 0.52% belongs to the top ten. Sequenced input: CD4+ T cells from PBMCs. These receptors were obtained from a human donor with Susac syndrome. Both conserved end residues are part of each CDR3. Each record gives: clone size, J gene, D gene, V gene, CDR3 protein, CDR3 DNA. The D gene is left open where the match is weak. Clone size is shown for a subset of rows, as once, few, many or a class of expanded clone.

.	TRBJ1-5	.	TRBV28	CASSLGGERQPQHF	TGTGCCAGCAGTTTAGGAGGCGAGAGGCAGCCCCAGCATTTT
.	TRBJ2-3	TRBD1	TRBV3-1	CASSQDTGVLTDTQYF	TGTGCCAGCAGTCAAGACACAGGGGTCCTCACAGATACGCAGTATTTT
.	TRBJ2-3	TRBD1	TRBV2	CASKRQGSTDTQYF	TGTGCCAGCAAAAGACAGGGAAGCACAGATACGCAGTATTTT
.	TRBJ1-6	.	TRBV6-5	CASSYVSRDNSPLHF	TGTGCCAGCAGTTACGTATCCAGGGATAATTCACCCCTCCACTTT
.	TRBJ1-2	.	TRBV5-6	CASSLLDRDGYGYTF	TGTGCCAGCAGCTTGTTGGATCGGGACGGCTATGGCTACACCTTC
.	TRBJ1-1	.	TRBV4-2	CASSPGPGEAFF	TGTGCCAGCAGCCCCGGGCCCGGCGAAGCTTTCTTT
.	TRBJ2-3	.	TRBV20-1	CSAKGGNAGATDTQYF	TGCAGTGCTAAGGGGGGTAACGCGGGAGCCACAGATACGCAGTATTTT
.	TRBJ1-5	.	TRBV28	CASSSQGHPNQPQHF	TGTGCCAGCAGCTCACAGGGCCACCCCAATCAGCCCCAGCATTTT
.	TRBJ1-6	TRBD1	TRBV25-1	CASSEYAGGISPLHF	TGTGCCAGCAGTGAATATGCAGGGGGAATTTCACCCCTCCACTTT
.	TRBJ2-5	TRBD2	TRBV4-1	CASSLLSGGARETQYF	TGCGCCAGCAGCCTCCTTAGCGGGGGGGCCCGGGAGACCCAGTACTTC
.	TRBJ2-3	.	TRBV15	CATSRMAGSTDTQYF	TGTGCCACCAGCCGCATGGCAGGGTCCACAGATACGCAGTATTTT
once	TRBJ2-2	TRBD2	TRBV20-1	CSASRLAGGPRTGELFF	TGCAGTGCTAGCCGCCTAGCGGGAGGGCCGAGGACCGGGGAGCTGTTTTTT
.	TRBJ1-6	.	TRBV7-2	CASSLGGDPYSPLHF	TGTGCCAGCAGCTTAGGTGGGGATCCCTACTCACCCCTCCACTTT
.	TRBJ2-7	TRBD2	TRBV7-9	CASSPTSGRQYF	TGTGCCAGCAGCCCGACTAGCGGGAGGCAGTACTTC
.	TRBJ1-6	.	TRBV20-1	CSARDRGREGSPLHF	TGCAGTGCTAGAGATCGGGGCAGGGAGGGCTCACCCCTCCACTTT
.	TRBJ2-1	.	TRBV6-2/TRBV6-3	CASTPGSLPKHNEQFF	TGTGCCAGCACCCCCGGGTCGCTACCCAAACACAATGAGCAGTTCTTC
.	TRBJ2-7	TRBD2	TRBV18	CASSSPGLGDWEQYF	TGTGCCAGCTCATCTCCGGGACTAGGGGACTGGGAGCAGTACTTC
.	TRBJ2-7	TRBD2	TRBV19	CASSIAGTSAYEQYF	TGTGCCAGTAGTATCGCCGGGACTAGCGCCTACGAGCAGTACTTC
few	TRBJ2-3	TRBD2	TRBV4-2	CASSRAGASGVYTQYF	TGTGCCAGCAGCCGTGCGGGGGCTAGCGGGGTTTATACGCAGTATTTT
once	TRBJ2-1	.	TRBV4-2	CASSQNLDPRYNEQFF	TGTGCCAGCAGCCAAAACCTAGACCCTCGGTACAATGAGCAGTTCTTC
.	TRBJ1-1	.	TRBV21-1	CASSNFHFGGTEAFF	TGTGCCAGCAGCAATTTTCATTTCGGGGGCACTGAAGCTTTCTTT
.	TRBJ2-2	.	TRBV7-2	CASSPRGGNTGELFF	TGTGCCAGCAGCCCCCGGGGAGGGAACACCGGGGAGCTGTTTTTT
.	TRBJ2-7	TRBD2	TRBV7-2	CASSLSGGKSYEQYF	TGTGCCAGCAGCCTTAGCGGGGGGAAATCCTACGAGCAGTACTTC
.	TRBJ1-5	.	TRBV2	CASSVADSNQPQHF	TGTGCCAGCAGTGTAGCGGATAGCAATCAGCCCCAGCATTTT
.	TRBJ1-2	TRBD1	TRBV14	CASSRTTGGYGYTF	TGTGCCAGCAGCCGGACGACAGGGGGCTATGGCTACACCTTC
.	TRBJ2-7	.	TRBV28	CASSPGRVYEQYF	TGTGCCAGCAGTCCTGGCAGGGTCTACGAGCAGTACTTC
.	TRBJ1-4	.	TRBV29-1	CSVVLPNEKLFF	TGCAGCGTCGTACTTCCTAATGAAAAACTGTTTTTT
.	TRBJ2-2	.	TRBV7-2	CASSRDINTGELFF	TGTGCCAGCAGCCGGGACATCAACACCGGGGAGCTGTTTTTT
.	TRBJ2-3	TRBD2	TRBV2	CASSERTSGDTQYF	TGTGCCAGCAGTGAGAGGACTAGCGGCGATACGCAGTATTTT
.	TRBJ1-2	TRBD1	TRBV20-1	CSTPAPGQTNYGYTF	TGCAGCACACCGGCTCCGGGACAGACTAACTATGGCTACACCTTC
once	TRBJ1-5	TRBD1	TRBV20-1	CSATPGGNSNQPQHF	TGCAGTGCCACCCCAGGGGGGAATAGCAATCAGCCCCAGCATTTT
.	TRBJ2-1	.	TRBV11-3	CASSFGGYNEQFF	TGTGCCAGCAGCTTTGGGGGTTACAATGAGCAGTTCTTC
.	TRBJ2-5	.	TRBV2	CASSGGRETQYF	TGTGCCAGCAGTGGAGGTCGGGAGACCCAGTACTTC
.	TRBJ1-5	.	TRBV18	CASSLTGDSNQPQHF	TGTGCCAGCTCACTTACCGGAGATAGCAATCAGCCCCAGCATTTT
.	TRBJ1-2	TRBD1	TRBV29-1	CSVEVRDRDYYGYTF	TGCAGCGTTGAAGTAAGGGACAGAGATTACTATGGCTACACCTTC
.	TRBJ2-5	.	TRBV10-3	CAIRDDRTETQYF	TGTGCCATCAGGGATGACAGGACAGAGACCCAGTACTTC
.	TRBJ1-5	.	TRBV12-3/TRBV12-4	CASIKGMGQPQHF	TGTGCCAGCATCAAGGGGATGGGTCAGCCCCAGCATTTT
.	TRBJ1-1	.	TRBV18	CASSPGDNTEAFF	TGTGCCAGCTCACCGGGGGATAACACTGAAGCTTTCTTT
.	TRBJ2-1	TRBD1	TRBV7-2	CASSVLDRAEQFF	TGTGCCAGCAGCGTCTTAGACAGGGCTGAGCAGTTCTTC
few	TRBJ2-7	.	TRBV7-2	CASSIASGTEQYF	TGTGCCAGCAGTATTGCATCCGGGACAGAGCAGTACTTC
.	TRBJ2-2	.	TRBV4-3	CASSQQGTPGLTGELFF	TGCGCCAGCAGCCAACAAGGGACTCCCGGACTCACCGGGGAGCTGTTTTTT
.	TRBJ2-4	.	TRBV28	CASSTMGGPKNIQYF	TGTGCCAGCAGTACCATGGGGGGACCCAAAAACATTCAGTACTTC
.	TRBJ1-5	.	TRBV20-1	CSARDLGIRNQPQHF	TGCAGTGCTAGAGACTTAGGGATCCGGAATCAGCCCCAGCATTTT
.	TRBJ1-2	.	TRBV25-1	CASSATPTHGGAYGYTF	TGTGCCAGCAGTGCGACCCCCACTCACGGGGGAGCCTATGGCTACACCTTC
.	TRBJ2-5	TRBD1	TRBV12-5	CASGPGQFVGETQYF	TGTGCTAGTGGGCCGGGACAGTTCGTCGGAGAGACCCAGTACTTC
.	TRBJ1-5	.	TRBV28	CASSPPGGSVNQPQHF	TGTGCCAGCTCCCCTCCGGGAGGATCAGTAAATCAGCCCCAGCATTTT
once	TRBJ2-4	.	TRBV19	CASRDPGDLAKNIQYF	TGTGCCAGTAGGGACCCAGGCGATCTAGCCAAAAACATTCAGTACTTC
.	TRBJ1-5	.	TRBV7-9	CASSSGLARNNQPQHF	TGTGCCAGCAGCTCCGGACTTGCAAGGAACAATCAGCCCCAGCATTTT
.	TRBJ2-7	.	TRBV3-1	CASSHRGAYEQYF	TGTGCCAGCAGCCACAGGGGGGCCTACGAGCAGTACTTC
.	TRBJ2-1	TRBD2	TRBV12-3/TRBV12-4	CASSFGREYYNEQFF	TGTGCCAGCAGTTTTGGGCGGGAGTATTACAATGAGCAGTTCTTC
.	TRBJ2-7	.	TRBV3-1	CASSQVTGQTGEQYF	TGTGCCAGCAGCCAAGTTACCGGACAGACGGGCGAGCAGTACTTC
once	TRBJ2-6	TRBD1	TRBV2	CASSGRQGLTGANVLTF	TGTGCCAGCAGTGGAAGACAGGGGCTTACCGGGGCCAACGTCCTGACTTTC
.	TRBJ2-5	.	TRBV20-1	CSVHGSSETQYF	TGCAGTGTCCACGGGAGTTCGGAGACCCAGTACTTC
.	TRBJ2-2	.	TRBV5-1	CASSLVIGEYTGELFF	TGCGCCAGCAGCTTGGTAATAGGGGAGTACACCGGGGAGCTGTTTTTT